These 29 T cell receptor beta chains share one sample of origin, sequenced in a study of CD8 T cells in Susac syndrome. A quantity of 0.5 to 1 ug RNA underwent reverse transcription using random hexamers. TCRdb independently ran MiXCR on the immunoSEQ multiplex PCR reads; one entry per CDR3 protein. The repertoire holds about 430,000 distinct CDR3 sequences, with 75% to 90% as singletons. Source material: CD8+ T cells from PBMCs. Source of these receptors: a human donor with multiple sclerosis.

The V gene is TRBV7-8, the J gene TRBJ1-1; 7 bases are shared with TRBD1. V shed 1 base, J shed 0 bases, and the junction held 5 bases outside the gene matches. Germline loops: CDR1 SGHVS, CDR2 FQNEAQ. CDR3 length: 16 residues. CDR3 sequence reads: CASSLVLGQMNTEAFF. CDR3 DNA: TGTGCCAGCAGCTTAGTTCTGGGACAGATGAACACTGAAGCTTTCTTT.

This rearrangement joins TRBV29-1 to TRBJ2-5; 7 nucleotides match TRBD1. The CDR3 loop spans 13 amino acids. Germline-derived CDR1 and CDR2 are SQVTM and ANQGSEA. With V trimmed by 3 bases and J by 3 bases, 4 bases remained unmatched. The CDR3 DNA reads TGCAGCGTTGAGGGGACAGCGGAAGAGACCCAGTACTTC. This sequence encodes CSVEGTAEETQYF.

The V call is TRBV20-1, the J call TRBJ1-2; D perhaps matches TRBD1 (5 bases). CDR1 and CDR2 (germline): DFQATT, SNEGSKA (reference sequence). V gave up 0 bases and J gave up 4 bases, with 12 bases separating them. There are 14 residues in the CDR3. For the CDR3, the DNA is TGCAGTGCTAGAGATCAAGACAGAAGCTATGGCTACACCTTC. It translates to CSARDQDRSYGYTF.

The J gene is TRBJ1-2, the V gene TRBV7-9; perhaps TRBD1 as D (5 bases). The CDR3 runs to 18 residues. The germline V and J ends were trimmed by 1 base and 0 bases, with 18 bases remaining between them. CDR1 and CDR2 (germline): SEHNR, FQNEAQ (reference sequence). The CDR3 bases are TGTGCCAGCAGCTTAGGGCAGCTCCTGGGGCCAACTAACTATGGCTACACCTTC. It yields the protein CASSLGQLLGPTNYGYTF. Combining the CDR3 with reference TRBV7-9 and TRBJ1-2 gives the whole variable domain DTGVSQNPRHKITKRGQNVTFRCDPISEHNRLYWYRQTLGQGPEFLTYFQNEAQLEKSRLLSDRFSAERPKGSFSTLEIQRTEQGDSAMYLCASSLGQLLGPTNYGYTFGSGTRLTVV.

V usage is TRBV20-1 and J usage is TRBJ2-1, with 13 bases identical to TRBD2. This CDR3 is built from 13 residues. Unmatched junction bases numbered 5, after V lost 6 bases and J lost 9 bases. The V gene's germline CDR1 is DFQATT and CDR2 SNEGSKA (reference sequence). Here the CDR3 reads CSARLAGGPEQFF. Written as DNA, the CDR3 is TGCAGTGCAAGACTAGCGGGGGGACCTGAGCAGTTCTTC.

This clonotype was seen only a few times. The chain carries TRBV7-3 and TRBJ2-1; 8 nucleotides agree with TRBD1. The germline V gene has CDR1 SGHTA and CDR2 FQGTGA. J gave up 0 bases and V 9 bases, and 4 bases lay outside the gene matches. This CDR3 comprises 14 residues. CDR3 sequence: CASGTGLSYNEQFF. The DNA for the CDR3 is TGTGCCAGTGGGACAGGACTCTCCTACAATGAGCAGTTCTTC.

The gene calls are TRBV27 and TRBJ2-1; 7 bases align to TRBD2. J lost 8 bases, V lost 3 bases, and 7 bases had no gene match. Germline loops: CDR1 MNHEY, CDR2 SMNVEV (reference sequence). This CDR3 has 14 residues. CDR3 bases: TGTGCCAGCAGTTTCGACGGGGGGTTGTATGAGCAGTTCTTC. Its protein product is CASSFDGGLYEQFF.

This clonotype was detected once. This chain links TRBV4-1 with TRBJ1-5, with TRBD1 matching 12 bases. There are 19 residues in the CDR3. Germline CDR1 reads MGHRA; CDR2 reads YSYEKL. J gave up 2 bases and V 0 bases, and 8 bases lay outside the gene matches. CDR3 sequence reads: CASSQDRGQGAFGNQPQHF. The CDR3 region has the DNA TGCGCCAGCAGCCAAGATAGGGGACAGGGGGCCTTTGGCAATCAGCCCCAGCATTTT.

V gene TRBV5-1 combines with J gene TRBJ1-1; 8 bases are shared with TRBD1. Germline loops: CDR1 SGHRS, CDR2 YFSETQ. The CDR3 has 12 amino acids. V was clipped by 4 bases and J by 11 bases; unmatched bases: 7. The CDR3 region is CASSPRGQEAFF. The CDR3, as DNA: TGCGCCAGCAGCCCCAGGGGACAGGAGGCTTTCTTT.

The chain joins TRBV27 to TRBJ1-1, with D hard to call. V was pared by 2 bases and J by 0 bases, with 13 bases between. CDR1 is MNHEY, CDR2 SMNVEV, per germline (reference sequence). This CDR3 has 16 amino acids. CDR3 nucleotides: TGTGCCAGCAGTTTAAATCCCGCAGAAATGAACACTGAAGCTTTCTTT. It encodes CASSLNPAEMNTEAFF.

CDR3: CASDLGEEGYTF. CDR3 coding DNA: TGTGCCAGCGATCTAGGGGAGGAAGGCTACACCTTC. The chain recombines TRBV7-9 with TRBJ1-2; D may be TRBD1 (5 bases). Trimming took off 8 bases at V and 8 bases at J, with 15 bases between the two ends. CDR3 size: 12 residues. The germline gives CDR1 SEHNR, CDR2 FQNEAQ (reference sequence).

The chain has TRBV10-3 and TRBJ1-2; unclear D gene. V shed 3 bases and J shed 0 bases, with 17 bases lying between them. Per germline, CDR1 ENHRY and CDR2 SYGVKD. The CDR3 extends over 17 amino acids. The CDR3 nucleotides read TGTGCCATCAGTGAAAGCGGTAGTAAACTTACTAACTATGGCTACACCTTC. This sequence encodes CAISESGSKLTNYGYTF.

In its sample, this clonotype was seen once. The chain carries TRBV15 and TRBJ1-5; D not resolved. Trimming cost V 0 bases and J 0 bases, with 15 bases left between them. This CDR3 comprises 18 residues. The germline V gene encodes CDR1 LNHNV and CDR2 YYDKDF (reference sequence). This chain's CDR3 is CATSRDWEAYNSNQPQHF. For the CDR3, the DNA is TGTGCCACCAGCAGAGATTGGGAAGCCTATAATAGCAATCAGCCCCAGCATTTT.

The rearrangement joins TRBV19 to TRBJ1-1; weak D call: TRBD1 (5 bases). This CDR3 spans 13 amino acids. V dropped 7 bases and J dropped 4 bases, with 13 bases sitting between them. Germline-derived CDR1 and CDR2 are LNHDA and SQIVND (reference sequence). The CDR3 DNA sequence: TGTGCCAGTACCCAGACAGCGGTCACTGAAGCTTTCTTT. Translated: CASTQTAVTEAFF.

This rearrangement joins TRBV30 to TRBJ1-1, with 9 bases matching TRBD1. The J segment lost 3 bases and the V segment lost 1 base, leaving 3 bases of the junction unmatched. CDR1 is GTSNPN and CDR2 is SVGIG in the germline V gene (reference sequence). The CDR3 runs 14 residues. As DNA, the CDR3 is TGTGCCTGGAGTGAAGGGACAGGGCACACTGAAGCTTTCTTT. This codes for CAWSEGTGHTEAFF.

This chain joins TRBV20-1 and TRBJ1-2; D not certain. The germline V and J ends were trimmed by 1 base and 4 bases, with 13 bases remaining between them. The CDR3 length is 14 residues. Germline CDR1 and CDR2: DFQATT and SNEGSKA (reference sequence). CDR3: CSARVDKDLYGYTF. The CDR3 nucleotides read TGCAGTGCTAGAGTCGATAAAGACCTCTATGGCTACACCTTC.

V usage is TRBV4-1 and J usage is TRBJ1-5; D possibly corresponds to TRBD1 (5 bases). CDR1 MGHRA and CDR2 YSYEKL come from the germline V gene. Between the trimmed V and J ends, which lost 1 base and 0 bases, there was a span of 10 bases. This CDR3 comprises 16 residues. CDR3 residues: CASSQAGGHSNQPQHF. The CDR3 DNA sequence: TGCGCCAGCAGCCAAGCGGGGGGTCATAGCAATCAGCCCCAGCATTTT.

The chain has TRBV7-9 and TRBJ1-5, with D unresolved. Germline CDR1 reads SEHNR; CDR2 reads FQNEAQ (reference sequence). This CDR3 contains 13 residues. Trimming shortened V by 5 bases and J by 8 bases, and 13 bases separated the two germline ends. This chain's CDR3 is CASSLTPEEPQHF. CDR3 bases: TGTGCCAGCAGCCTGACCCCCGAGGAGCCCCAGCATTTT.

J is TRBJ1-1 and V is TRBV2; unclear D gene. V was pared by 6 bases and J by 3 bases, with 8 bases between. The CDR3 runs to 12 residues. Germline CDR1 and CDR2: SNHLY and FYNNEI. The CDR3 region is CASRGLDTEAFF. Written as DNA, the CDR3 is TGTGCCAGCAGGGGCTTGGACACTGAAGCTTTCTTT.

V is TRBV4-2 and J is TRBJ1-2; D possibly corresponds to TRBD1 (6 bases). This CDR3 spans 18 amino acids. Germline CDR1 LGHNA, CDR2 YNFKEQ. V was shortened by 0 bases and J by 8 bases, with 25 bases between the two germline ends. CDR3 nucleotides: TGTGCCAGCAGCCAAGATCAGTTCTCGGACAGAGGTATAGACGGCTACACCTTC. Amino acids: CASSQDQFSDRGIDGYTF.

The chain recombines TRBV9 with TRBJ1-1, with D unresolved. Trimming left V 2 bases short and J 3 bases short, with 11 bases between. The CDR3 is 14 residues long. The germline gives CDR1 SGDLS, CDR2 YYNGEE. CDR3 nucleotide sequence: TGTGCCAGCAGCGTCAAAGGGTCGGACACTGAAGCTTTCTTT. It translates to CASSVKGSDTEAFF.

The J gene is TRBJ2-1, the V gene TRBV9; no definite D call. This CDR3 region has 14 residues. CDR1 and CDR2 (germline): SGDLS, YYNGEE. Trimming pared 3 bases from V and 6 bases from J, leaving 13 bases between. In DNA form, the CDR3 reads TGTGCCAGCAGCGGCCTGAAAAGCTCCAATGAGCAGTTCTTC. It encodes CASSGLKSSNEQFF.

This chain uses TRBV3-1 with TRBJ2-3; 9 nucleotides line up with TRBD1. Looked up from germline, CDR1 is LGHDT and CDR2 is YNNKEL (reference sequence). V gave up 4 bases and J gave up 4 bases; unmatched junction bases: 6. The CDR3 loop spans 15 amino acids. The CDR3 sequence is CASSPRDRAPDTQYF. Here the CDR3 DNA reads TGTGCCAGCAGCCCCCGGGACAGGGCTCCAGATACGCAGTATTTT.

The chain recombines TRBV5-8 with TRBJ2-1; no definite D call. The CDR3 covers 15 residues. In germline, CDR1 is SGHTS, CDR2 YDEGEE. V was cut by 1 base and J by 0 bases, with 8 bases left in between. Written as DNA, the CDR3 is TGTGCCAGCAGCTTGATGTCTTACTCCTACAATGAGCAGTTCTTC. Residues: CASSLMSYSYNEQFF.

This chain links TRBV28 with TRBJ1-1, with TRBD1 as a possible D gene (5 bases). This CDR3 region has 14 residues. CDR1 is MDHEN, CDR2 SYDVKM, per germline. Trimming cost V 4 bases and J 5 bases, with 14 bases left between them. CDR3: CASSSQVVRTEAFF. The CDR3 DNA reads TGTGCCAGCAGTTCACAGGTAGTTCGAACTGAAGCTTTCTTT.

The gene calls are TRBV7-6 and TRBJ2-5; no clear D. Germline V gene sequence: CDR1 SGHVS, CDR2 FNYEAQ. Trimming took off 2 bases at V and 5 bases at J, with 18 bases between the two ends. The CDR3 has 16 residues. CDR3 DNA: TGTGCCAGCAGCTTACATGACAACCCCGGGTTCGAGACCCAGTACTTC. Amino acid sequence: CASSLHDNPGFETQYF.

The chain uses TRBV27 and TRBJ1-6; perhaps TRBD1 as D (6 bases). From germline, CDR1 is MNHEY and CDR2 SMNVEV (reference sequence). Between the trimmed V and J ends, which lost 3 bases and 2 bases, there was a span of 11 bases. CDR3 length: 16 amino acids. The CDR3 region is CASSFLGTPYNSPLHF. CDR3 nucleotide sequence: TGTGCCAGCAGTTTTCTCGGGACACCCTATAATTCACCCCTCCACTTT.

The chain combines TRBV7-6 with TRBJ1-1; D remains ambiguous. In germline, CDR1 is SGHVS, CDR2 FNYEAQ. V dropped 5 bases and J dropped 3 bases, with 13 bases sitting between them. There are 14 residues in the CDR3. The CDR3 protein is CASSPRPPDTEAFF. In nucleotides, the CDR3 is TGTGCCAGCAGCCCCCGTCCACCCGACACTGAAGCTTTCTTT.

J is TRBJ2-1 and V is TRBV5-4; D not certain. The CDR3 consists of 13 residues. The V gene lost 0 bases and the J gene lost 9 bases, with 10 bases spanning the gap. Per germline, CDR1 SGHNT and CDR2 YYREEE (reference sequence). CDR3 protein: CASSLEPAGEQFF. DNA of the CDR3: TGTGCCAGCAGCTTGGAGCCCGCCGGTGAGCAGTTCTTC.